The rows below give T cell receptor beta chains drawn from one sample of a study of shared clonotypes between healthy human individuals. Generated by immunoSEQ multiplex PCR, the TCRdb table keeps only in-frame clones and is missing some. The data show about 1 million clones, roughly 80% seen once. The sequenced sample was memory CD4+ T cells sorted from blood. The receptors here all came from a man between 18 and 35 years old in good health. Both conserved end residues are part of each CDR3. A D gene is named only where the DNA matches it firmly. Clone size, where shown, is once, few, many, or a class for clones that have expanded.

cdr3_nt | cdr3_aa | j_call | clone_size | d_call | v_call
TGCGCCAGCTCTAACAGGGCGAATATCTACGAGCAGTACTTC | CASSNRANIYEQYF | TRBJ2-7 | - | - | TRBV5-1
TGCGCCAGCAGTGTAGGTTCCTATTCCTACAATGAGCAGTTCTTC | CASSVGSYSYNEQFF | TRBJ2-1 | - | - | TRBV10-1
TGTGCCAGCAAACGGGACAGGGCTTCAGATACGCAGTATTTT | CASKRDRASDTQYF | TRBJ2-3 | - | TRBD1 | TRBV2
TGTGCCAGCAGCCAACCCGACGGGCGGGGAGATCACCCCGAGCAGTACTTC | CASSQPDGRGDHPEQYF | TRBJ2-7 | few | - | TRBV7-9
TGTGCCTGGAGCGGGGGGTTACAAGAGACCCAGTACTTC | CAWSGGLQETQYF | TRBJ2-5 | - | TRBD2 | TRBV30
TGTGCCAGCAGTTACTCGGGGACAGGGGCCCGGGAAGCTTTCTTT | CASSYSGTGAREAFF | TRBJ1-1 | - | TRBD1 | TRBV6-5
TGTGCCAGCAGTTTAGGACTAAGGGCCGATGAGCAGTTCTTC | CASSLGLRADEQFF | TRBJ2-1 | - | - | TRBV28
TGCGCCAGCAGCCAAGATCACGGGGGAGGGGACACTGAAGCTTTCTTT | CASSQDHGGGDTEAFF | TRBJ1-1 | - | - | TRBV4-1
TGTGCCAGCAGCTTGTCGGGGACAGGTTCCTACGAGCAGTACTTC | CASSLSGTGSYEQYF | TRBJ2-7 | few | TRBD1 | TRBV5-4
TGTGCCAGCTCACGGACAGGGCAGAACACTGAAGCTTTCTTT | CASSRTGQNTEAFF | TRBJ1-1 | - | TRBD1 | TRBV18
TGTGCCAGCAGCCAGCGGGGGAATGGGGCAGATACGCAGTATTTT | CASSQRGNGADTQYF | TRBJ2-3 | - | TRBD2 | TRBV9
TGTGCCAGCGGCTTGGCGGGAAGAGACAATGAGCAGTTCTTC | CASGLAGRDNEQFF | TRBJ2-1 | once | - | TRBV5-4
TGTGCCTGGAGTGTAAACGGGGGGGCATTAGAGCAGTTCTTC | CAWSVNGGALEQFF | TRBJ2-1 | - | TRBD2 | TRBV30
TGCGCCAGCAGCTTACAGGGAGGGGGCACTGAAGCTTTCTTT | CASSLQGGGTEAFF | TRBJ1-1 | - | - | TRBV5-1
TGTGCCAGCCTCGATCCTAACCGCGTCGAGCAGTACTTC | CASLDPNRVEQYF | TRBJ2-7 | - | - | TRBV19
TGTGCCTGGAGTAGGGGGGTGTCGGTCACTGAAGCTTTCTTT | CAWSRGVSVTEAFF | TRBJ1-1 | - | - | TRBV30
TGTGCTGTCAGGGGGTCTAGCACAGATACGCAGTATTTT | CAVRGSSTDTQYF | TRBJ2-3 | - | TRBD1 | TRBV6-5
TGTGCCAGCACCCGAGGGGGCGGGGGCCGTTCCTACGAGCAGTACTTC | CASTRGGGGRSYEQYF | TRBJ2-7 | - | - | TRBV28
TGCGCCAGCAGAGTAACGGGGGGGCCCCACAATGAGCAGTTCTTC | CASRVTGGPHNEQFF | TRBJ2-1 | - | TRBD2 | TRBV10-2
TGCGCCAGCAGCCATGACATCAAGGCAGGGAGGGCTAACTATGGCTACACCTTC | CASSHDIKAGRANYGYTF | TRBJ1-2 | few | - | TRBV4-1
TGTGCCAGCAGCTCCGGGCCTAACTATGGCTACACCTTC | CASSSGPNYGYTF | TRBJ1-2 | - | - | TRBV5-5
TGCGCCAGCAGCCAAGCTCGGGGGGCCCCCCGGGAGACCCAGTACTTC | CASSQARGAPRETQYF | TRBJ2-5 | - | - | TRBV4-1
TGTGCCAGCAGTGGACAGGGGCCTTCACCCCTCCACTTT | CASSGQGPSPLHF | TRBJ1-6 | few | TRBD1 | TRBV27
TGTGCCAGCAGCTTCGGCGGGAGTAGTTACGAGCAGTACTTC | CASSFGGSSYEQYF | TRBJ2-7 | - | TRBD2 | TRBV7-9
TGCGCCAGCAGCTTGGCTTTAGATACGCAGTATTTT | CASSLALDTQYF | TRBJ2-3 | once | - | TRBV5-1